This TCR beta chain was captured in a study of immune characterization of retroperitoneal liposarcoma. V was cut by 6 bases and J by 2 bases, with 7 bases left in between. Germline V gene lookup returns CDR1 SGHNT and CDR2 YENEEA. CDR3 length: 13 residues. This clonotype occurred a few times. One entry per CDR3 protein results from TCRdb running MiXCR on the PCR reads. Among some 3,000 distinct CDR3 sequences listed, around half were seen once. The sequence derives from a male donor with retroperitoneal liposarcoma. Sequencing was performed on tumor tissue. The gene calls are TRBV11-3 and TRBJ2-2; D is undetermined. CDR3 nucleotides: TGTGCCAGCAGTATTGGAAACACCGGGGAGCTGTTTTTT. Residues: CASSIGNTGELFF.